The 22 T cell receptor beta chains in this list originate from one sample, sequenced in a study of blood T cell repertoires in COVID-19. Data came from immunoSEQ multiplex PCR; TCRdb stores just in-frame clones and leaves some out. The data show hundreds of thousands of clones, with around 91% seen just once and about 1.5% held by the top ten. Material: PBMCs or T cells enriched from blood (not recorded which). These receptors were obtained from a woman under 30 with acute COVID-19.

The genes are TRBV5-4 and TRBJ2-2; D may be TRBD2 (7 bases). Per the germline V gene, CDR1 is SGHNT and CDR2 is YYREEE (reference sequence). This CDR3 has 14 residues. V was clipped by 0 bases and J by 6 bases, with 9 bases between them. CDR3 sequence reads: CASSLAGGPGELFF. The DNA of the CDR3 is TGTGCCAGCAGCTTGGCGGGGGGCCCCGGGGAGCTGTTTTTT.

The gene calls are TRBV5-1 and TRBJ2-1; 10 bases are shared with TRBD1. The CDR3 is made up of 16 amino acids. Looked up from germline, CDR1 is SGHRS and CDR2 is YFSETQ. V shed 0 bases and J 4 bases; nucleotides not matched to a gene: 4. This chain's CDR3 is CASSLAKGQGYNEQFF. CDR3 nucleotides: TGCGCCAGCAGCTTGGCGAAGGGACAGGGGTACAATGAGCAGTTCTTC. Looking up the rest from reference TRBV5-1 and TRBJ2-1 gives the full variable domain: KAGVTQTPRYLIKTRGQQVTLSCSPISGHRSVSWYQQTPGQGLQFLFEYFSETQRNKGNFPGRFSGRQFSNSRSEMNVSTLELGDSALYLCASSLAKGQGYNEQFFGPGTRLTVL.

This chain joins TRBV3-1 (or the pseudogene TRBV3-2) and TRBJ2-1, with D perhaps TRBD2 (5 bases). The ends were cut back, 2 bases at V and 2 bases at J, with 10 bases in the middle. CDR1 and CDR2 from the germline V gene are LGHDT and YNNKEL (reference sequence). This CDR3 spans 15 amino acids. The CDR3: CASSQMDFTYNEQFF. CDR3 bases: TGTGCCAGCAGCCAAATGGACTTCACCTACAATGAGCAGTTCTTC.

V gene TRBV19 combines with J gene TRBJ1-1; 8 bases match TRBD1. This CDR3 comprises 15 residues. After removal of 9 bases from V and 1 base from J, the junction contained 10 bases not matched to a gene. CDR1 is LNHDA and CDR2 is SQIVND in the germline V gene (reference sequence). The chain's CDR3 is CASKTRGQENTEAFF. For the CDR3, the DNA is TGTGCCAGCAAAACTAGGGGACAGGAGAACACTGAAGCTTTCTTT.

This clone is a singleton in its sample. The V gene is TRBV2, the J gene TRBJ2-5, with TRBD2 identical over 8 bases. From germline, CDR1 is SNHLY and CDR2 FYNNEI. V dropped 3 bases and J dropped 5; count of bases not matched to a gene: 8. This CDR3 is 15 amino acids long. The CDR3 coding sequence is TGTGCCAGCAGTGAGACGGGAGGGCTGATTGAGACCCAGTACTTC. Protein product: CASSETGGLIETQYF. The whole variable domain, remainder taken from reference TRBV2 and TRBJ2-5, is EPEVTQTPSHQVTQMGQEVILRCVPISNHLYFYWYRQILGQKVEFLVSFYNNEISEKSEIFDDQFSVERPDGSNFTLKIRSTKLEDSAMYFCASSETGGLIETQYFGPGTRLLVL.

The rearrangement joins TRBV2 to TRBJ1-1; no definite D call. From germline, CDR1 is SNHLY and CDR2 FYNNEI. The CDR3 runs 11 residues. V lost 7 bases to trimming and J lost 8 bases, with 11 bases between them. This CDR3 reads CASNNKYEAFF. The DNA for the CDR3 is TGTGCCAGCAATAACAAGTACGAAGCTTTCTTT.

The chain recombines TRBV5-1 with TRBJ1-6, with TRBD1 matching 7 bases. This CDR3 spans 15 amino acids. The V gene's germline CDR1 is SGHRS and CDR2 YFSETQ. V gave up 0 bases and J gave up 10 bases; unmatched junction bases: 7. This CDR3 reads CASSLAPDRWSPLHF. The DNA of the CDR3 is TGCGCCAGCAGCTTGGCGCCGGACAGGTGGTCACCCCTCCACTTT.

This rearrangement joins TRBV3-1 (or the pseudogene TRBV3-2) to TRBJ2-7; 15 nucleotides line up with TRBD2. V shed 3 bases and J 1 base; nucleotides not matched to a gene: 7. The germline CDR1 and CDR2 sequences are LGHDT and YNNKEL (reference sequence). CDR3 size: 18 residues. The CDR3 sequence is CASSHMGLAGGPSYEQYF. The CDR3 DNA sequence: TGTGCCAGCAGCCATATGGGACTAGCGGGAGGACCTTCCTACGAGCAGTACTTC.

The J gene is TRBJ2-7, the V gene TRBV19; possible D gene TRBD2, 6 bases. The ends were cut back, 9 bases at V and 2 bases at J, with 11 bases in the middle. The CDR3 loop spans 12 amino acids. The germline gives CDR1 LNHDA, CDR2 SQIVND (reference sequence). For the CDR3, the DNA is TGTGCCAGCAGACGGGGGACCTACGAGCAGTACTTC. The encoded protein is CASRRGTYEQYF.

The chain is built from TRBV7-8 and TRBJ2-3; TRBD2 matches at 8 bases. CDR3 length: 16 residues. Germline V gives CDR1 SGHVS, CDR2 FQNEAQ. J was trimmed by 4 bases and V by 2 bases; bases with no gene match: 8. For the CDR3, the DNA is TGTGCCAGCAGCTTAAATCCAGCGGGAGCAGCAGATACGCAGTATTTT. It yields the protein CASSLNPAGAADTQYF.

CDR3 protein: CASSLGGGRIYNEQFF. The CDR3 nucleotides read TGTGCCAGCAGCCTGGGTGGCGGGAGGATTTACAATGAGCAGTTCTTC. The chain carries TRBV14 and TRBJ2-1; 8 nucleotides match TRBD2. With V trimmed by 4 bases and J by 4 bases, 9 bases remained unmatched. CDR1 and CDR2 (germline): SGHDN, FVKESK. CDR3 length: 16 amino acids.

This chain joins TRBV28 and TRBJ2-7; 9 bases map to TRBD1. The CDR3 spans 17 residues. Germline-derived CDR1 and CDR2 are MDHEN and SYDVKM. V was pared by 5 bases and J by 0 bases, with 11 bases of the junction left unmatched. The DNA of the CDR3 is TGTGCCAGCAGTGTACAGGGGGCCAGGTCCCACTCCTACGAGCAGTACTTC. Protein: CASSVQGARSHSYEQYF.

CDR3 bases: TGTGCCAGCAGCCCTACCGTGGACAGGTCCTACGAGCAGTACTTC. The encoded protein is CASSPTVDRSYEQYF. The chain combines TRBV7-9 with TRBJ2-7; 7 bases are shared with TRBD1. V shed 5 bases and J 1 base; nucleotides not matched to a gene: 8. This CDR3 is built from 15 residues. The V gene's germline CDR1 is SEHNR and CDR2 FQNEAQ (reference sequence).

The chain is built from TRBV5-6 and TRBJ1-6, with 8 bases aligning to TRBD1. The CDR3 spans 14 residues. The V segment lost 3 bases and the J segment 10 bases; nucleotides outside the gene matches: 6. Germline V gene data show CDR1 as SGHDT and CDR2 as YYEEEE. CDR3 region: CASSSDRVGSPLHF. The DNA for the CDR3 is TGTGCCAGCAGCTCGGACAGGGTTGGGTCACCCCTCCACTTT. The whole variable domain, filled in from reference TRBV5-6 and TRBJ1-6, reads DAGVTQSPTHLIKTRGQQVTLRCSPKSGHDTVSWYQQALGQGPQFIFQYYEEEERQRGNFPDRFSGHQFPNYSSELNVNALLLGDSALYLCASSSDRVGSPLHFGNGTRLTVT.

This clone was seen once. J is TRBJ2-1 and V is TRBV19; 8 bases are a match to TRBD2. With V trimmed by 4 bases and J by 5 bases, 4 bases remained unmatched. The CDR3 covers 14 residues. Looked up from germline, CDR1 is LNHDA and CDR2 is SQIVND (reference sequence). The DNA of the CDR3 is TGTGCCAGTAGTAAAACGGGAGGGAACAATGAGCAGTTCTTC. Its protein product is CASSKTGGNNEQFF. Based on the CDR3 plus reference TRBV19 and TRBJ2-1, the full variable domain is DGGITQSPKYLFRKEGQNVTLSCEQNLNHDAMYWYRQDPGQGLRLIYYSQIVNDFQKGDIAEGYSVSREKKESFPLTVTSAQKNPTAFYLCASSKTGGNNEQFFGPGTRLTVL.

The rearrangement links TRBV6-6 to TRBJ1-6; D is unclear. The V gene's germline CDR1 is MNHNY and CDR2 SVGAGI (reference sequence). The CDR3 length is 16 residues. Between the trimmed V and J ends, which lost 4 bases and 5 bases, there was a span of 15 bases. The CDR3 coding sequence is TGTGCCAGCAGTTCCCTCCAAGGACTTAATAATTCACCCCTCCACTTT. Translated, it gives CASSSLQGLNNSPLHF.

The CDR3 sequence: CASSARTVLRGNIQYF. The CDR3 DNA is TGCGCCAGCAGCGCGAGGACAGTCCTTAGGGGAAACATTCAGTACTTC. The chain combines TRBV4-1 with TRBJ2-4, with TRBD1 as a possible D gene (6 bases). Trimming removed 5 bases at V and 6 bases at J, with 20 bases between. This CDR3 has 16 amino acids. Germline V lookup: CDR1 MGHRA, CDR2 YSYEKL.

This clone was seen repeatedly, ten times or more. CDR3 sequence reads: CASSWGQGDTGELFF. CDR3 in DNA: TGCGCCAGCAGCTGGGGACAGGGGGATACCGGGGAGCTGTTTTTT. V is TRBV10-2 and J is TRBJ2-2; 11 nucleotides line up with TRBD1. Germline lookup yields CDR1 WSHSY and CDR2 SAAADI. Trimming at V came to 6 bases and at J to 5 bases, leaving 5 bases not matched to a gene. The CDR3 loop spans 15 amino acids.

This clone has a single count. The CDR3 region is CASSISAGYYEQYF. The CDR3 region has the DNA TGTGCCAGTAGTATATCAGCCGGGTACTACGAGCAGTACTTC. The chain is built from TRBV19 and TRBJ2-7, with D hard to call. Germline CDR1 is LNHDA and CDR2 is SQIVND (reference sequence). The CDR3 length is 14 residues. Between the trimmed V and J ends, which lost 2 bases and 3 bases, there was a span of 11 bases.

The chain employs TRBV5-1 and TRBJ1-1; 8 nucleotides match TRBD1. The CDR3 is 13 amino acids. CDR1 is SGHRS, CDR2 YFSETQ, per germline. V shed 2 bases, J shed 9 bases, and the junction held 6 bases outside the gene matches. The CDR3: CASSLGQGQKAFF. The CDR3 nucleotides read TGCGCCAGCAGCTTAGGACAGGGCCAAAAAGCTTTCTTT.

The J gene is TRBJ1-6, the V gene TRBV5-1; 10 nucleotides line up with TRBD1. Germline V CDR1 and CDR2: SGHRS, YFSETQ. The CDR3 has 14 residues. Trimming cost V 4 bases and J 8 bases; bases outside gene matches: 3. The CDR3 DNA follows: TGCGCCAGCAGCCCGGGACAGGGGCATTCACCCCTCCACTTT. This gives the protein CASSPGQGHSPLHF.

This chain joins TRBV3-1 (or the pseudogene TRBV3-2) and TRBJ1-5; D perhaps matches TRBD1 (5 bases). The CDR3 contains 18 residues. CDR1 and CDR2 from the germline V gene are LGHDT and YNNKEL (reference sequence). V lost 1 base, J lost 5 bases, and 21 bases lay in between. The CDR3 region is CASSQGTRTGLWDQPQHF. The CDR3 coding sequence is TGTGCCAGCAGCCAAGGAACGAGGACGGGACTCTGGGATCAGCCCCAGCATTTT.